This T cell receptor (beta chain) was captured by sequencing in a study of early stage breast cancer tumors. In the study overall: The ER+/PR+/HER2- tumors included about 8 ductal and a few lobular carcinomas. Study-wide findings and caveats: Tumors had about 2.5-fold higher T cell density and higher clonality than adjacent normal breast tissue. Bulk DNA sequencing of unsorted cells missed chain pairing and markers. Tumor and normal breast were distinguished via blood comparison in most of the 16 patients.

Regarding this clone: Its antigen is as yet unknown.

TCRdb's table, derived via immunoSEQ multiplex PCR, lists solely in-frame clones and lacks some. Among about 9,900 clones listed, 64% were seen once. Germline CDR1 reads MRHNA; CDR2 reads SNTAGT. Trimming removed 7 bases at V and 6 bases at J, with 18 bases between. This CDR3 comprises 15 residues. Input material: breast tumor tissue. The sequence derives from a person between 60 and 70 years old with breast cancer. This chain links TRBV6-4 with TRBJ2-2; maybe TRBD2 (5 bases). The DNA for the CDR3 is TGTGCCAGCACCGTGGAGGCGGCGAGGGCCGGGGAGCTGTTTTTT. This gives the protein CASTVEAARAGELFF.